The clone carrying this T cell receptor beta chain was seen just once. Germline V gene lookup returns CDR1 SGHRS and CDR2 YFSETQ. V dropped 7 bases and J dropped 6 bases, with 14 bases sitting between them. This CDR3 comprises 12 residues. This table comes from immunoSEQ multiplex PCR, and its TCRdb copy is limited to in-frame clones, with some not included. Here the sample spans around 140,000 clones, around 89% being singletons. The data were taken from a study of blood T cell repertoires in COVID-19. The chain employs TRBV5-1 and TRBJ2-7, with D possibly TRBD1 on 6 matching bases. The TCR comes from a man aged 45-65 years with active or convalescent COVID-19. Sequencing used peripheral blood. The CDR3 bases are TGCGCCAGCGGCCCGACAGGCACCGAGCAGTACTTC. Its protein product is CASGPTGTEQYF.